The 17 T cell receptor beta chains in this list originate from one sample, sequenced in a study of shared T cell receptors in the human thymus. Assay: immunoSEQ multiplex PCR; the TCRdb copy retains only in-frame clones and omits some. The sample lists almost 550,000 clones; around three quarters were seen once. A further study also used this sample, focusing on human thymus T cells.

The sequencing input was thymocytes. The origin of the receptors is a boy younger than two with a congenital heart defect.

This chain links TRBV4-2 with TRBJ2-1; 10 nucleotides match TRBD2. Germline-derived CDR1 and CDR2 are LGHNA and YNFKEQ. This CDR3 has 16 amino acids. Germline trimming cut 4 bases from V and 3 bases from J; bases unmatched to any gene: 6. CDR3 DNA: TGTGCCAGCAGCCCGGCCGGACTAGCGGTCTACAATGAGCAGTTCTTC. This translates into CASSPAGLAVYNEQFF.

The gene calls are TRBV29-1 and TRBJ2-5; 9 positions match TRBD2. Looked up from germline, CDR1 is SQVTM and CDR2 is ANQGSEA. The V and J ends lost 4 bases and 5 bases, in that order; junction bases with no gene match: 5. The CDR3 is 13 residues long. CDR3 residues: CSVVTSGGETQYF. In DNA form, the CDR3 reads TGCAGCGTTGTGACTAGCGGAGGGGAGACCCAGTACTTC.

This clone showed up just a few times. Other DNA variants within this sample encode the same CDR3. CDR3 nucleotide sequence: TGCAGCGTTGCCCTAGCGGGAGTGTACAATGAGCAGTTCTTC. Protein sequence: CSVALAGVYNEQFF. The chain combines TRBV29-1 with TRBJ2-1; TRBD2 agrees at 10 bases. The CDR3 is made up of 14 amino acids. Germline CDR1 SQVTM, CDR2 ANQGSEA. V trimming: 4 bases; J trimming: 4 bases; junction bases outside the gene matches: 4.

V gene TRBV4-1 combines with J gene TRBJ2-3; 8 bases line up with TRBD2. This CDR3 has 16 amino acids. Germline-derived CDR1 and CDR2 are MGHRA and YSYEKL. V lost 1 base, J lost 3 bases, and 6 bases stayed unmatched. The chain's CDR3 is CASSQVYGRGTDTQYF. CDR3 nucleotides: TGCGCCAGCAGCCAAGTGTACGGGAGGGGGACAGATACGCAGTATTTT.

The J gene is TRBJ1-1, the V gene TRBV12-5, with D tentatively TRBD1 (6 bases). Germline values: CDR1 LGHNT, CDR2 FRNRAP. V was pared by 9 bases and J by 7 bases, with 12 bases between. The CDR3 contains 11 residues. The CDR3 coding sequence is TGTGCTAGCAGGGGCGCAGTTGAAGCTTTCTTT. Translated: CASRGAVEAFF.

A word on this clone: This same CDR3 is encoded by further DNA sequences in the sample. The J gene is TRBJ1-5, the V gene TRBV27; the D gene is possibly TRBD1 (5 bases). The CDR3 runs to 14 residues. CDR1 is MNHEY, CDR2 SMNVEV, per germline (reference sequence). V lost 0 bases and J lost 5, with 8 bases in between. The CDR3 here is CASSLSWGDQPQHF. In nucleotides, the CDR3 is TGTGCCAGCAGTTTATCGTGGGGGGATCAGCCCCAGCATTTT.

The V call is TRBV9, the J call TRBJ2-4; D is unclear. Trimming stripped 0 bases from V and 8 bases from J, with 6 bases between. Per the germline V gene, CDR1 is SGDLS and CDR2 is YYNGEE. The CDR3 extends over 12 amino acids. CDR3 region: CASSVGQDIQYF. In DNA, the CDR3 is TGTGCCAGCAGCGTAGGGCAGGACATTCAGTACTTC.

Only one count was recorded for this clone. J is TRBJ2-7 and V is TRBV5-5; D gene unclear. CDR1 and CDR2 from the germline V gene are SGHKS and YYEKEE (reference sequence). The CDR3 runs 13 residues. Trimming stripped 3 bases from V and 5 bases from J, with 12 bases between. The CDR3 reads CASSCQVFDEQYF. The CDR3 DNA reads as TGTGCCAGCAGCTGTCAGGTTTTCGACGAGCAGTACTTC.

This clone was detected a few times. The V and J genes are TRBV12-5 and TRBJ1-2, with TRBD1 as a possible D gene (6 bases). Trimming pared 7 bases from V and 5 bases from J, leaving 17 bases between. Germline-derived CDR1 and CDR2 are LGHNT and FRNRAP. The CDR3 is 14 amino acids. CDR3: CASDQNRVPYGYTF. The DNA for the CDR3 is TGTGCTAGTGACCAAAACAGGGTCCCATATGGCTACACCTTC.

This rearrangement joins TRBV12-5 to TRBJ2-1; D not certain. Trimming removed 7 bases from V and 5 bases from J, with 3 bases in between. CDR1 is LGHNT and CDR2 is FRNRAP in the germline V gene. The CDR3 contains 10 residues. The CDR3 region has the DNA TGTGCTAGTGTCAACAATGAGCAGTTCTTC. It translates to CASVNNEQFF.

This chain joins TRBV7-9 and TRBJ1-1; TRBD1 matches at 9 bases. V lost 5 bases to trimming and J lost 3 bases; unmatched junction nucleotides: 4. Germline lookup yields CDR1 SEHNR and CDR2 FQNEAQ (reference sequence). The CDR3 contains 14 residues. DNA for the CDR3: TGTGCCAGCAGCCCGCGACAGGGGGACACTGAAGCTTTCTTT. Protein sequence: CASSPRQGDTEAFF.

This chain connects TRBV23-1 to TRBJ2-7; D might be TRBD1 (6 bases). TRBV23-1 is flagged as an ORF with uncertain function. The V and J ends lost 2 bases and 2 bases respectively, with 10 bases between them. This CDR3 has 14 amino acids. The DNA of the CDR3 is TGCGCCAGCAGTCAACCCACAGGGACCTACGAGCAGTACTTC. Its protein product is CASSQPTGTYEQYF.

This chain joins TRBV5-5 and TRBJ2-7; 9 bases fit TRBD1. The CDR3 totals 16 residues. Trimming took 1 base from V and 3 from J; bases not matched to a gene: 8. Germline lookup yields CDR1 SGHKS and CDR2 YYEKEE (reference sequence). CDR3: CASSLKPGQGHYEQYF. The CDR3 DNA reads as TGTGCCAGCAGCTTGAAGCCGGGACAGGGCCACTACGAGCAGTACTTC.

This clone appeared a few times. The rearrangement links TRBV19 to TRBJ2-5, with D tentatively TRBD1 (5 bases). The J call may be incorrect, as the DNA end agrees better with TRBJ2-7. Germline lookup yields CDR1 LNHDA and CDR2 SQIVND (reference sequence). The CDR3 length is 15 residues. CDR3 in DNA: TGTGCCAGTATGCCGCCATGGGGCGGAAATTACGAGCAGTACTTC. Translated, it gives CASMPPWGGNYEQYF.

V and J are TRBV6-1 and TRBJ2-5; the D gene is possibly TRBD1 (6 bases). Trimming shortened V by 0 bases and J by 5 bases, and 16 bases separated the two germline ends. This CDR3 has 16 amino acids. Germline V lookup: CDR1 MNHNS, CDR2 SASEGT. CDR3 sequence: CASSEAGGGSEETQYF. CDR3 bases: TGTGCCAGCAGTGAAGCTGGGGGCGGGTCAGAGGAGACCCAGTACTTC.

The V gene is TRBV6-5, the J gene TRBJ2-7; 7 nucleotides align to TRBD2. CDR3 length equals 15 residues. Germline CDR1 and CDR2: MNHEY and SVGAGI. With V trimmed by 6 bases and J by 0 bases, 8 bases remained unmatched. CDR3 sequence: CASRPERELSYEQYF. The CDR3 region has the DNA TGTGCCAGCAGACCCGAGCGGGAACTCTCCTACGAGCAGTACTTC.

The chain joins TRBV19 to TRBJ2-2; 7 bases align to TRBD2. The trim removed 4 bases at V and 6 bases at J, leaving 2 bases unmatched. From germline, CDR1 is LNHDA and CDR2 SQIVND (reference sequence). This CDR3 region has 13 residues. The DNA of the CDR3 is TGTGCCAGTAGTAGGGCGGGGGCCGGGGAGCTGTTTTTT. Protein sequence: CASSRAGAGELFF.